These 18 T cell receptor beta chains were sequenced from one sample in a study of PD-1 blockade in classical Hodgkin lymphoma. Libraries were prepared by immunoSEQ multiplex PCR; TCRdb keeps only in-frame clonotypes and omits some of them. The sample carries roughly 100,000 clones, roughly 73% recorded once. Stated time point: cycle 4 day 1 (C4D1), after five to seven weeks of nivolumab. In every patient, relapse followed autologous stem cell transplantation, while exposure to brentuximab vedotin differed. The input for sequencing was peripheral blood mononuclear cells (PBMCs), taken before the fourth cycle of nivolumab. These receptors were taken from a human donor with classical Hodgkin lymphoma.

V usage is TRBV6-1 and J usage is TRBJ2-7; D ambiguous. In germline, CDR1 is MNHNS, CDR2 SASEGT. The germline V and J ends were trimmed by 4 bases and 3 bases, with 13 bases remaining between them. CDR3 size: 14 residues. CDR3 residues: CASSASGFRYEQYF. CDR3 in DNA: TGTGCCAGCAGTGCCTCCGGGTTCCGCTACGAGCAGTACTTC.

This clone was seen a handful of times. This sequence joins TRBV6-6 and TRBJ1-2; D remains ambiguous. The CDR3 runs 14 residues. Trimming stripped 7 bases from V and 0 bases from J, with 12 bases between. Germline V gene lookup returns CDR1 MNHNY and CDR2 SVGAGI (reference sequence). The CDR3 sequence is CASTNTVANYGYTF. CDR3 DNA sequence: TGTGCCAGCACTAACACGGTGGCTAACTATGGCTACACCTTC.

The J gene is TRBJ2-3, the V gene TRBV7-2; D might be TRBD1 (5 bases). V shed 3 bases and J shed 6 bases, with 13 bases lying between them. This CDR3 has 14 residues. Germline-derived CDR1 and CDR2 are SGHTA and FQGNSA. In DNA form, the CDR3 reads TGTGCCAGCAGCTTCTATCAGGGCTCCGATACGCAGTATTTT. Translated, it gives CASSFYQGSDTQYF.

The chain uses TRBV10-1 and TRBJ1-1; maybe TRBD1 (6 bases). V gave up 2 bases and J gave up 0 bases, with 19 bases separating them. CDR1 WNHNN and CDR2 SYGVQD come from the germline V gene (reference sequence). This CDR3 is 18 amino acids long. CDR3 bases: TGCGCCAGCAGTGAGCGGGGGGCAGGGACGGATATGAACACTGAAGCTTTCTTT. It codes for CASSERGAGTDMNTEAFF.

V usage is TRBV7-3 and J usage is TRBJ2-5; TRBD2 is a possible D gene (5 bases). Trimming shortened V by 0 bases and J by 1 base, and 9 bases separated the two germline ends. CDR3 length: 15 residues. Germline CDR1 SGHTA, CDR2 FQGTGA. CDR3 bases: TGTGCCAGCAGCTTAACGGCTGCGGGCCAAGAGACCCAGTACTTC. Translated, it gives CASSLTAAGQETQYF. Full variable domain (remainder filled in from reference TRBV7-3 and TRBJ2-5): GAGVSQTPSNKVTEKGKYVELRCDPISGHTALYWYRQSLGQGPEFLIYFQGTGAADDSGLPNDRFFAVRPEGSVSTLKIQRTERGDSAVYLCASSLTAAGQETQYFGPGTRLLVL.

Note on this clone: A read error may account for a junction end that differs from germline. The CDR3: CASSQDRSDTQYF. The CDR3 DNA sequence: TGTGCTAGCAGCCAGGACAGATCAGATACGCAGTATTTT. This rearrangement joins TRBV7-7 to TRBJ2-3; tentatively, D is TRBD1 (6 bases). The CDR3 covers 13 residues. Germline lookup yields CDR1 SSHAT and CDR2 FNYEAQ (reference sequence).

The CDR3: CSGGTSGSSYEQYF. The CDR3, as DNA: TGCAGCGGGGGGACTAGCGGGAGCTCCTACGAGCAGTACTTC. J is TRBJ2-7 and V is TRBV29-1; 14 positions agree with TRBD2. Germline trimming cut 7 bases from V and 0 bases from J; bases unmatched to any gene: 2. The CDR3 spans 14 residues. Germline V lookup: CDR1 SQVTM, CDR2 ANQGSEA.

The chain couples TRBV5-4 to TRBJ2-3; D possibly corresponds to TRBD2 (6 bases). CDR1 and CDR2 (germline): SGHNT, YYREEE (reference sequence). The V gene lost 4 bases and the J gene lost 0 bases, with 18 bases spanning the gap. The CDR3 runs 17 residues. CDR3 in amino acids: CASSPGGVSGSTDTQYF. For the CDR3, the DNA is TGTGCCAGCAGCCCCGGTGGTGTTAGCGGTAGCACAGATACGCAGTATTTT.

This chain uses TRBV4-1 with TRBJ1-1, with D maybe TRBD1 (5 bases). V was cut by 3 bases and J by 1 base, with 9 bases left in between. The germline gives CDR1 MGHRA, CDR2 YSYEKL. The CDR3 is 14 residues long. For the CDR3, the DNA is TGCGCCAGCAGCCAGCCGGGGGGGAACACTGAAGCTTTCTTT. Residues: CASSQPGGNTEAFF.

The chain combines TRBV7-6 with TRBJ2-3; D might be TRBD2 (7 bases). The CDR3 has 17 amino acids. Germline CDR1 is SGHVS and CDR2 is FNYEAQ. V was shortened by 5 bases and J by 2 bases, with 20 bases between the two germline ends. The CDR3 is CASSPVGGAILTDTQYF. The CDR3 DNA sequence: TGTGCCAGCAGCCCTGTGGGGGGGGCCATCCTCACAGATACGCAGTATTTT.

The chain carries TRBV6-4 and TRBJ2-3; possibly TRBD1 or TRBD2 for D (6 bases each). CDR1 is MRHNA, CDR2 SNTAGT, per germline. Trimming cost V 3 bases and J 4 bases, with 17 bases left between them. This CDR3 is 16 amino acids long. The CDR3 is CASSESPGGNADTQYF. The CDR3 DNA is TGTGCCAGCAGTGAATCCCCCGGGGGCAACGCAGATACGCAGTATTTT.

The chain combines TRBV5-4 with TRBJ2-2, with a possible D match to TRBD1 (7 bases). Germline V CDR1 and CDR2: SGHNT, YYREEE (reference sequence). Trimming pared 6 bases from V and 4 bases from J, leaving 16 bases between. CDR3 length: 15 residues. The CDR3 DNA follows: TGTGCCAGCACCCGCACCCAGGGGGGCACCGGGGAGCTGTTTTTT. Encoded protein: CASTRTQGGTGELFF.

This rearrangement joins TRBV5-4 to TRBJ2-5; TRBD1 or TRBD2 may be the D gene (5 bases each). Trimming left V 5 bases short and J 7 bases short, with 15 bases between. This CDR3 spans 13 amino acids. CDR1 is SGHNT and CDR2 is YYREEE in the germline V gene (reference sequence). DNA for the CDR3: TGTGCCAGCAGTTTTATATTGAGGGGGACCCAGTACTTC. Translated: CASSFILRGTQYF.

CDR3: CASTNFISIGTVSSYEQYF. The CDR3 coding sequence is TGTGCCAGCACCAACTTTATCAGTATTGGGACGGTGAGCTCCTACGAGCAGTACTTC. The chain joins TRBV2 to TRBJ2-7; D could derive from TRBD1 or TRBD2 (5 bases each). V was pared by 7 bases and J by 0 bases, with 28 bases between. Germline assignment: CDR1 SNHLY and CDR2 FYNNEI. CDR3 length: 19 amino acids.

The chain uses TRBV7-9 and TRBJ2-7; 10 nucleotides match TRBD1. The CDR3 extends over 15 amino acids. In germline, CDR1 is SEHNR, CDR2 FQNEAQ (reference sequence). V shed 4 bases, J shed 3 bases, and the junction held 6 bases outside the gene matches. As DNA, the CDR3 is TGTGCCAGCAGCTGGACAGGGGGAAATAGCTACGAGCAGTACTTC. It translates to CASSWTGGNSYEQYF.

The J gene is TRBJ2-3, the V gene TRBV6-1; 9 bases fit TRBD2. The CDR3 has 17 amino acids. The germline gives CDR1 MNHNS, CDR2 SASEGT. V lost 4 bases to trimming and J lost 0 bases; unmatched junction nucleotides: 8. CDR3 region: CASSGSGGLASTDTQYF. DNA for the CDR3: TGTGCCAGCAGTGGTAGCGGGGGTCTCGCTAGCACAGATACGCAGTATTTT.

The rearrangement links TRBV27 to TRBJ2-5; TRBD1 matches at 7 bases. Germline V lookup: CDR1 MNHEY, CDR2 SMNVEV (reference sequence). The CDR3 sequence is 15 residues long. The V and J ends lost 5 bases and 4 bases, in that order; junction bases with no gene match: 10. CDR3 sequence reads: CASSPGQDGRETQYF. The CDR3 coding sequence is TGTGCCAGCAGTCCAGGACAGGACGGCAGAGAGACCCAGTACTTC.

The chain is built from TRBV10-3 and TRBJ1-3; D not certain. V lost 0 bases and J 6 bases, leaving 9 bases between the germline ends. Germline lookup yields CDR1 ENHRY and CDR2 SYGVKD. The CDR3 spans 14 residues. CDR3 residues: CAISESPDTNTIYF. Here the CDR3 DNA reads TGTGCCATCAGTGAGTCGCCAGACACAAACACCATATATTTT.